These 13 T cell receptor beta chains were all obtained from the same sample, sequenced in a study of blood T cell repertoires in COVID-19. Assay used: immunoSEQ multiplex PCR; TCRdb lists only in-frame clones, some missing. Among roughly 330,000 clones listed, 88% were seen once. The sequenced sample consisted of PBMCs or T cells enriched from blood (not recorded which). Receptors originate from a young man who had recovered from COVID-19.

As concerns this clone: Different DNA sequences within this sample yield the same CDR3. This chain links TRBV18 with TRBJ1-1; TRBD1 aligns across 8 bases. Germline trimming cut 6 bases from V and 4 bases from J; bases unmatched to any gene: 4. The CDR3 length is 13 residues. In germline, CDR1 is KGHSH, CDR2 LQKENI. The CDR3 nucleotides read TGTGCCAGCTCGCCGGACAGGGCCACTGAAGCTTTCTTT. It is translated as CASSPDRATEAFF.

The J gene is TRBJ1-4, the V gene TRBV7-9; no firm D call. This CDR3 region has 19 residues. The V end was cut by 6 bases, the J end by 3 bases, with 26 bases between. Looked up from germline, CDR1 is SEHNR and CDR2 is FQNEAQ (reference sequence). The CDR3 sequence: CASSSYQVREDGANEKLFF. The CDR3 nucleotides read TGTGCCAGCAGTTCCTACCAGGTACGGGAGGACGGAGCTAATGAAAAACTGTTTTTT.

CDR3: CASSGQGEQYF. Written as DNA, the CDR3 is TGTGCCAGCAGTGGGCAGGGCGAGCAGTACTTC. The rearrangement uses TRBV13 and TRBJ2-7, with D maybe TRBD1 (5 bases). V was trimmed by 6 bases and J by 6 bases, leaving 9 bases between them. CDR3 length: 11 amino acids. CDR1 and CDR2 (germline): PRHDT, FYEKMQ (reference sequence).

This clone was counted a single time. CDR3 protein: CASKRESYEQYF. The CDR3, as DNA: TGTGCCAGCAAAAGGGAGTCCTACGAGCAGTACTTC. The V call is TRBV2, the J call TRBJ2-7; D may be TRBD2 (5 bases). CDR3 length equals 12 residues. Trimming pared 7 bases from V and 1 base from J, leaving 8 bases between. Per germline, CDR1 SNHLY and CDR2 FYNNEI.

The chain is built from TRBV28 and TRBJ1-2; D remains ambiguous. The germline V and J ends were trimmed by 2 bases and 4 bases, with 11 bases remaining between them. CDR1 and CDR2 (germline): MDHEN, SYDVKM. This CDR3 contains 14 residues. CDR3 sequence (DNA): TGTGCCAGCAGTTTAGCAAGCGAGGTCTATGGCTACACCTTC. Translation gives CASSLASEVYGYTF.

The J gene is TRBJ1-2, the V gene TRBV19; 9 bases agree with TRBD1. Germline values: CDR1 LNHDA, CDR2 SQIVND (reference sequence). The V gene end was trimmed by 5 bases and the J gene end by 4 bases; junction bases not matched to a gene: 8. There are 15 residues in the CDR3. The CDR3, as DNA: TGTGCCAGTAGTCCTGGACAGGGGTCGATCTATGGCTACACCTTC. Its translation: CASSPGQGSIYGYTF.

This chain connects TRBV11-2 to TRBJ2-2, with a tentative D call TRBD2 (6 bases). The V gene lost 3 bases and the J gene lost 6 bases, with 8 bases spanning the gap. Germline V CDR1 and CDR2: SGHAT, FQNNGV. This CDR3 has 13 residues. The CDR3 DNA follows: TGTGCCAGCAGCTTCAGGGAGGCCGGGGAGCTGTTTTTT. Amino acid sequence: CASSFREAGELFF. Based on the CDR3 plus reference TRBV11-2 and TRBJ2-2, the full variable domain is EAGVAQSPRYKIIEKRQSVAFWCNPISGHATLYWYQQILGQGPKLLIQFQNNGVVDDSQLPKDRFSAERLKGVDSTLKIQPAKLEDSAVYLCASSFREAGELFFGEGSRLTVL.

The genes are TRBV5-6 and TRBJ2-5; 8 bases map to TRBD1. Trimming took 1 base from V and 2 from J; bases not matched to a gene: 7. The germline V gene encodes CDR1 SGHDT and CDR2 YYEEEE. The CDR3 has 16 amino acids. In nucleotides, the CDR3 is TGTGCCAGCAGCTTGCGGACGACAGGGGCTCAAGAGACCCAGTACTTC. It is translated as CASSLRTTGAQETQYF.

The CDR3 sequence is CASSEVSGGLGSPLHF. The CDR3 DNA reads as TGTGCCAGCAGTGAAGTTTCAGGGGGCCTGGGGTCACCCCTCCACTTT. This chain joins TRBV6-1 and TRBJ1-6, with 8 bases aligning to TRBD1. CDR3 length: 16 residues. The germline V gene encodes CDR1 MNHNS and CDR2 SASEGT. The V gene end was trimmed by 1 base and the J gene end by 10 bases; junction bases not matched to a gene: 9.

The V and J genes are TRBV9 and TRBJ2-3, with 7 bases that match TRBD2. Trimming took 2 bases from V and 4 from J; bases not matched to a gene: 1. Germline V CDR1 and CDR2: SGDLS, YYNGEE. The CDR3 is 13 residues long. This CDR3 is CASSVGRADTQYF. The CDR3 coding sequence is TGTGCCAGCAGCGTTGGGAGGGCAGATACGCAGTATTTT.

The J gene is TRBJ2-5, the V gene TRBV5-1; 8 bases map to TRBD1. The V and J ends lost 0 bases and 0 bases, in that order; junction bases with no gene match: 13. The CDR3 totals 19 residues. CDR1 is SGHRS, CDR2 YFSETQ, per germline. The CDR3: CASSLAMIRGHRHQETQYF. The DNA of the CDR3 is TGCGCCAGCAGCTTGGCCATGATCAGGGGGCATCGTCACCAAGAGACCCAGTACTTC.

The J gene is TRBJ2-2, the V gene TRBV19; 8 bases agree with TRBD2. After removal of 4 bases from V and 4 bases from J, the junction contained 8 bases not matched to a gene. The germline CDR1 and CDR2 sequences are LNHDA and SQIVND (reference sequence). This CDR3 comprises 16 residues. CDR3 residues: CASSTPGGVGTGELFF. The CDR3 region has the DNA TGTGCCAGTAGTACCCCGGGGGGGGTCGGCACCGGGGAGCTGTTTTTT.

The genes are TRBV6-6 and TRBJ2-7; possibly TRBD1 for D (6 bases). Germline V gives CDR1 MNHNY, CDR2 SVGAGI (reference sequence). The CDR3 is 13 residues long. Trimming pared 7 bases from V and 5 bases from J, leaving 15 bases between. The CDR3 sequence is CASMGRDNHEQYF. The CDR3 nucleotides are TGTGCCAGCATGGGCAGGGACAATCACGAGCAGTACTTC.